Shown below are 9 T cell receptor beta chains from a single sample sequenced in a study of blood T cell repertoires in COVID-19 (dated by TCRdb to 2018 to 2020). Library method: the immunoSEQ multiplex PCR assay. TCRdb provides this immuneACCESS table in a form limited to in-frame rearrangements. Some clones are lacking; in checked studies, under half of them reflect an unresolved V gene, and why the rest are absent is not known. Across this sample there are 60,000 to 95,000 clones, with 90% seen only once. The top ten clones comprise about 17% of the sample. Source material: peripheral blood. The origin of the receptors is an elderly woman with active or convalescent COVID-19.

This sequence joins TRBV28 and TRBJ1-5, with 9 nucleotides matching TRBD1. Per germline, CDR1 MDHEN and CDR2 SYDVKM. There are 14 residues in the CDR3. Germline trimming cut 6 bases from V and 7 bases from J; bases unmatched to any gene: 7. CDR3 amino acids: CASRVGQGGQPQHF. The CDR3 nucleotides are TGTGCCAGCAGGGTGGGACAGGGAGGACAGCCCCAGCATTTT.

This clone was found once. The rearrangement links TRBV18 to TRBJ2-5, with D perhaps TRBD2 (6 bases). The CDR3 is 16 amino acids. The germline V and J ends were trimmed by 1 base and 2 bases, with 14 bases remaining between them. The germline CDR1 and CDR2 sequences are KGHSH and LQKENI. In DNA, the CDR3 is TGTGCCAGCTCACCACAGAGGGGAGGAAGGCAAGAGACCCAGTACTTC. It is translated as CASSPQRGGRQETQYF.

V usage is TRBV9 and J usage is TRBJ2-1; 10 bases agree with TRBD2. CDR3 size: 15 residues. The germline CDR1 and CDR2 sequences are SGDLS and YYNGEE. V was pared by 0 bases and J by 8 bases, with 5 bases of the junction left unmatched. The CDR3 nucleotides are TGTGCCAGCAGCGTAGAACTAGCGGGGTCTGATGAGCAGTTCTTC. This gives the protein CASSVELAGSDEQFF.

The CDR3 is CASSWATGLTYEQYF. The DNA for the CDR3 is TGCGCCAGCAGCTGGGCGACAGGCCTAACCTACGAGCAGTACTTC. The chain carries TRBV5-1 and TRBJ2-7, with D maybe TRBD1 (6 bases). The CDR3 is 15 amino acids. Per the germline V gene, CDR1 is SGHRS and CDR2 is YFSETQ. V lost 3 bases and J 2 bases, leaving 15 bases between the germline ends.

The chain uses TRBV6-2 or TRBV6-3 and TRBJ2-7, with 9 bases lining up with TRBD1. Germline trimming cut 6 bases from V and 1 base from J; bases unmatched to any gene: 13. The CDR3 has 17 residues. Germline V gene lookup returns CDR1 MNHEY and CDR2 SVGEGT. The CDR3 DNA is TGTGCCAGCAGCTCGAAAGGACAGGGGTATAAGTCCTACGAGCAGTACTTC. Translating gives CASSSKGQGYKSYEQYF.

The V call is TRBV15, the J call TRBJ2-5; D is perhaps TRBD1 (6 bases). Trimming removed 2 bases from V and 1 base from J, with 14 bases in between. This CDR3 is 16 amino acids long. In germline, CDR1 is LNHNV, CDR2 YYDKDF (reference sequence). CDR3 sequence (DNA): TGTGCCACCAGCAGATATGGACAGTTAGGCCAAGAGACCCAGTACTTC. It specifies CATSRYGQLGQETQYF.

V gene TRBV28 combines with J gene TRBJ2-3; TRBD2 matches 13 bases. The germline V gene has CDR1 MDHEN and CDR2 SYDVKM. The length of the CDR3 is 16 residues. V was clipped by 6 bases and J by 5 bases; unmatched bases: 8. The CDR3 sequence is CASSLLAGGQGDTQYF. The CDR3, as DNA: TGTGCCAGCAGCCTACTAGCGGGGGGGCAGGGAGATACGCAGTATTTT.

This chain joins TRBV4-2 and TRBJ2-3; the match to TRBD2 covers 9 bases. The CDR3 sequence is 17 residues long. CDR1 is LGHNA and CDR2 is YNFKEQ in the germline V gene. Unmatched junction bases numbered 10, after V lost 2 bases and J lost 4 bases. CDR3 bases: TGTGCCAGCAGCCAACAGCGGGGGGCCGGGGCCTCAGATACGCAGTATTTT. Protein sequence: CASSQQRGAGASDTQYF.

The chain combines TRBV30 with TRBJ1-1; D unclear. Germline CDR1 and CDR2: GTSNPN and SVGIG (reference sequence). The CDR3 sequence is 13 residues long. The V end lost 3 bases, the J end lost 1 base, and 9 bases lay between the germline ends. The CDR3 protein is CAWRGRWNTEAFF. The DNA for the CDR3 is TGTGCCTGGAGGGGGAGATGGAACACTGAAGCTTTCTTT.